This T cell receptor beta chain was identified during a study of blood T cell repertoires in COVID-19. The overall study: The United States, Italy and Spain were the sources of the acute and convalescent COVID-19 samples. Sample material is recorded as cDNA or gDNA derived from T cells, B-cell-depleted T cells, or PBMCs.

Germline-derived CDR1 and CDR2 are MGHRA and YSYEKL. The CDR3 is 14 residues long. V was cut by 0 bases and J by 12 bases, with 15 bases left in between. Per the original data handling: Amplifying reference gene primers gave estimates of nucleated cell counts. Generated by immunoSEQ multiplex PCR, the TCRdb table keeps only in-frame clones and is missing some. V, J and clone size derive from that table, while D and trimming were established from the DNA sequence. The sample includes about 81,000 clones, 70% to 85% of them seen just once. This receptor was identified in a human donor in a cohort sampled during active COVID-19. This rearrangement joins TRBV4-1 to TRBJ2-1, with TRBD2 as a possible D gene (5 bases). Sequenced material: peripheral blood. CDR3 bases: TGCGCCAGCAGCCAAGATCGGGGTATGGTTCGGCAGTTCTTC. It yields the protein CASSQDRGMVRQFF.